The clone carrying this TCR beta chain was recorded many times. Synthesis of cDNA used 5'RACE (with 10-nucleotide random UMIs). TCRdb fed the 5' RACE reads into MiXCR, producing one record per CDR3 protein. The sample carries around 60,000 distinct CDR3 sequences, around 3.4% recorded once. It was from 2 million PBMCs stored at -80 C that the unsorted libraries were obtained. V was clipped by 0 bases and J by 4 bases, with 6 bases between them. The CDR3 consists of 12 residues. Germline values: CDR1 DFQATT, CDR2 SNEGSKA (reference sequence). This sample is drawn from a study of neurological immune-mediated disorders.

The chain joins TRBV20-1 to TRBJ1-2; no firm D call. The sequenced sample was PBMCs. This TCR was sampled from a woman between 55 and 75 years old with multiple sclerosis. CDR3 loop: CSARDNRYGYTF. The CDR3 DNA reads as TGCAGTGCTAGAGATAACCGCTATGGCTACACCTTC.